One and the same sample provided the 25 T cell receptor beta chains below, sequenced in a study of OX40 agonist ivuxolimab in advanced cancers. Measured with immunoSEQ multiplex PCR; TCRdb has only the in-frame clones, and not every one. The sample records 98,000 or so clones, about 91% being singletons. Specimen: CD4+ or CD8+ T cells sorted from blood, collected in a trial of the OX40 agonist ivuxolimab. These TCRs come from an adult with an advanced solid tumor such as melanoma, head and neck, liver or kidney cancer.

The V gene is TRBV18, the J gene TRBJ2-3; weak D call: TRBD1 (5 bases). V lost 6 bases, J lost 9 bases, and 13 bases lay in between. The CDR3 is 12 amino acids. Germline V CDR1 and CDR2: KGHSH, LQKENI. CDR3 nucleotides: TGTGCCAGCTCCCAAGACAGTTCAACGCAGTATTTT. As protein: CASSQDSSTQYF. The full variable domain, completed using reference TRBV18 and TRBJ2-3, is NAGVMQNPRHLVRRRGQEARLRCSPMKGHSHVYWYRQLPEEGLKFMVYLQKENIIDESGMPKERFSAEFPKEGPSILRIQQVVRGDSAAYFCASSQDSSTQYFGPGTRLTVL.

This chain joins TRBV30 and TRBJ2-2; D is perhaps TRBD1 or TRBD2 (5 bases each). The CDR3 consists of 13 residues. Germline CDR1 and CDR2: GTSNPN and SVGIG (reference sequence). Trimming removed 7 bases from V and 4 bases from J, with 13 bases in between. The DNA of the CDR3 is TGTGCCTTCTTCAGGGAGAGCACCGGGGAGCTGTTTTTT. It translates to CAFFRESTGELFF.

The chain uses TRBV6-6 and TRBJ1-3, with a tentative D call TRBD1 (6 bases). V lost 6 bases and J lost 0, with 12 bases in between. The germline V gene encodes CDR1 MNHNY and CDR2 SVGAGI (reference sequence). CDR3 length: 15 residues. The DNA for the CDR3 is TGTGCCAGCAGCTTACGAGGGGGCTCTGGAAACACCATATATTTT. Its translation is CASSLRGGSGNTIYF.

The genes are TRBV9 and TRBJ1-2; D is possibly TRBD1 (5 bases). Germline V gives CDR1 SGDLS, CDR2 YYNGEE. V lost 4 bases and J lost 2, with 12 bases in between. The CDR3 is 14 residues long. The CDR3 nucleotides are TGTGCCAGCAGCCCCAGGACAATCAACTATGGCTACACCTTC. It translates to CASSPRTINYGYTF.

The chain joins TRBV5-4 to TRBJ1-3; the D is unclear. The CDR3 contains 14 residues. Germline V gene lookup returns CDR1 SGHNT and CDR2 YYREEE (reference sequence). Deletions cut 5 bases from V and 4 bases from J, with 13 bases between. CDR3 in amino acids: CASSTLGAGNTIYF. Written as DNA, the CDR3 is TGTGCCAGCAGTACCTTAGGCGCGGGAAACACCATATATTTT.

This rearrangement joins TRBV6-5 to TRBJ2-2; 14 positions match TRBD2. With V trimmed by 4 bases and J by 5 bases, 3 bases remained unmatched. CDR3 length: 16 residues. CDR1 MNHEY and CDR2 SVGAGI come from the germline V gene. The CDR3 is CASSSRTSGGTGELFF. For the CDR3, the DNA is TGTGCCAGCAGTTCAAGGACTAGCGGGGGGACCGGGGAGCTGTTTTTT.

This rearrangement joins TRBV5-1 to TRBJ1-1; D is undetermined. This CDR3 contains 13 residues. Germline CDR1 and CDR2: SGHRS and YFSETQ. V was clipped by 1 base and J by 2 bases, with 6 bases between them. Written as DNA, the CDR3 is TGCGCCAGCAGCTTGATAACCAACACTGAAGCTTTCTTT. This encodes CASSLITNTEAFF. Full variable domain (remainder filled in from reference TRBV5-1 and TRBJ1-1): KAGVTQTPRYLIKTRGQQVTLSCSPISGHRSVSWYQQTPGQGLQFLFEYFSETQRNKGNFPGRFSGRQFSNSRSEMNVSTLELGDSALYLCASSLITNTEAFFGQGTRLTVV.

This clone showed up just once. The V and J genes are TRBV11-3 and TRBJ1-1, with TRBD1 matching 9 bases. V lost 6 bases and J lost 0; bases outside the gene matches: 11. The CDR3 spans 17 residues. Germline-derived CDR1 and CDR2 are SGHNT and YENEEA. CDR3 amino acids: CASSSGRQGGLNTEAFF. The CDR3 coding sequence is TGTGCCAGCAGTTCCGGTAGACAGGGGGGCCTGAACACTGAAGCTTTCTTT.

CDR3 DNA: TGTGCCACCTCCCCAGGGACAGGGGTAGGTAACTATGGCTACACCTTC. It yields the protein CATSPGTGVGNYGYTF. The chain couples TRBV2 to TRBJ1-2, with 10 nucleotides matching TRBD1. V trimming: 10 bases; J trimming: 1 base; junction bases outside the gene matches: 12. This CDR3 spans 16 amino acids. The germline CDR1 and CDR2 sequences are SNHLY and FYNNEI. The full variable domain, with the rest looked up from reference TRBV2 and TRBJ1-2, is EPEVTQTPSHQVTQMGQEVILRCVPISNHLYFYWYRQILGQKVEFLVSFYNNEISEKSEIFDDQFSVERPDGSNFTLKIRSTKLEDSAMYFCATSPGTGVGNYGYTFGSGTRLTVV.

The chain recombines TRBV28 with TRBJ2-2; 7 bases align to TRBD1. Trimming at V came to 2 bases and at J to 6 bases, leaving 3 bases not matched to a gene. This CDR3 region has 14 residues. Germline CDR1 reads MDHEN; CDR2 reads SYDVKM. CDR3 loop: CASSLGDRAGELFF. For the CDR3, the DNA is TGTGCCAGCAGTTTAGGTGACAGGGCCGGGGAGCTGTTTTTT.

The chain joins TRBV18 to TRBJ2-3; 9 bases fit TRBD2. J was trimmed by 0 bases and V by 6 bases; bases with no gene match: 7. The CDR3 runs 16 residues. Germline V gene lookup returns CDR1 KGHSH and CDR2 LQKENI. In nucleotides, the CDR3 is TGTGCCAGCTCGTCCACCGGGACTAGCAGCACAGATACGCAGTATTTT. It translates to CASSSTGTSSTDTQYF. Filled out from reference TRBV18 and TRBJ2-3, the complete variable domain reads NAGVMQNPRHLVRRRGQEARLRCSPMKGHSHVYWYRQLPEEGLKFMVYLQKENIIDESGMPKERFSAEFPKEGPSILRIQQVVRGDSAAYFCASSSTGTSSTDTQYFGPGTRLTVL.

This clone appeared once. This chain links TRBV19 with TRBJ1-5; D remains unclear. Deletions cut 5 bases from V and 4 bases from J, with 12 bases between. The CDR3 contains 14 residues. Germline V lookup: CDR1 LNHDA, CDR2 SQIVND (reference sequence). CDR3: CASSLREGNQPQHF. CDR3 nucleotide sequence: TGTGCCAGTAGTTTACGGGAAGGGAATCAGCCCCAGCATTTT.

The V call is TRBV21-1, the J call TRBJ2-7; whether TRBD2, the table's D call, matches the DNA was not checked. TRBV21-1 constitutes a pseudogene. The CDR3 extends over 13 amino acids. This CDR3 reads CASSKGGAYEQYF. The CDR3 DNA sequence: TGTGCCAGCAGCAAAGGCGGGGCCTACGAGCAGTACTTC.

The chain joins TRBV6-5 to TRBJ2-7; 9 nucleotides agree with TRBD1. V dropped 6 bases and J dropped 3; count of bases not matched to a gene: 6. The CDR3 sequence is 14 residues long. Germline CDR1 MNHEY, CDR2 SVGAGI. The DNA for the CDR3 is TGTGCCAGCAGGGGGGGACAGGGCCTCTACGAGCAGTACTTC. Protein sequence: CASRGGQGLYEQYF.

The chain uses TRBV30 and TRBJ2-7; the match to TRBD2 covers 7 bases. CDR3 length: 18 residues. The junction had 21 bases not matched to a gene; V was cut back by 4 bases and J by 3 bases. Germline V gene lookup returns CDR1 GTSNPN and CDR2 SVGIG (reference sequence). CDR3 nucleotide sequence: TGTGCCTGGAATGCCCCGGCTAGCGGACGACTACTCATCTACGAGCAGTACTTC. Translating gives CAWNAPASGRLLIYEQYF. Full variable domain (missing parts from reference TRBV30 and TRBJ2-7): SQTIHQWPATLVQPVGSPLSLECTVEGTSNPNLYWYRQAAGRGLQLLFYSVGIGQISSEVPQNLSASRPQDRQFILSSKKLLLSDSGFYLCAWNAPASGRLLIYEQYFGPGTRLTVT.

This sequence joins TRBV28 and TRBJ2-2, with D maybe TRBD2 (6 bases). CDR1 MDHEN and CDR2 SYDVKM come from the germline V gene. This CDR3 has 16 amino acids. Deletions cut 4 bases from V and 1 base from J, with 13 bases between. CDR3 protein: CASSSWGSGNTGELFF. The CDR3 bases are TGTGCCAGCAGTTCCTGGGGTAGCGGGAACACCGGGGAGCTGTTTTTT.

This chain uses TRBV5-6 with TRBJ2-2, with D uncertain. This CDR3 has 13 residues. Germline assignment: CDR1 SGHDT and CDR2 YYEEEE. V shed 4 bases and J shed 7 bases, with 11 bases lying between them. In nucleotides, the CDR3 is TGTGCCAGCAGCAGAGCTTCGCGCGGGGAGCTGTTTTTT. It specifies CASSRASRGELFF.

The chain links TRBV7-2 to TRBJ2-5, with TRBD2 matching 9 bases. The CDR3 spans 16 residues. V dropped 5 bases and J dropped 4; count of bases not matched to a gene: 11. Germline V gene lookup returns CDR1 SGHTA and CDR2 FQGNSA. The CDR3 DNA reads as TGTGCCAGCAGCCCGCGCGGGGCGGGAGGGGGAGAGACCCAGTACTTC. Its translation: CASSPRGAGGGETQYF.

This chain links TRBV29-1 with TRBJ1-2; no clear D gene. V gave up 4 bases and J gave up 2 bases, with 11 bases separating them. Germline V gene data show CDR1 as SQVTM and CDR2 as ANQGSEA. The CDR3 is 13 residues long. The CDR3 loop reads CSVGAQLNYGYTF. The CDR3, as DNA: TGCAGCGTTGGAGCCCAGTTAAACTATGGCTACACCTTC.

The chain is built from TRBV19 and TRBJ2-5; D is uncertain. V was shortened by 8 bases and J by 4 bases, with 5 bases between the two germline ends. This CDR3 comprises 10 residues. The germline V gene encodes CDR1 LNHDA and CDR2 SQIVND (reference sequence). The CDR3 reads CASGRETQYF. Here the CDR3 DNA reads TGTGCCAGTGGCCGAGAGACCCAGTACTTC.

This rearrangement joins TRBV19 to TRBJ1-5; no clear D. The CDR3 spans 13 residues. Germline values: CDR1 LNHDA, CDR2 SQIVND (reference sequence). Trimming left V 6 bases short and J 9 bases short, with 15 bases between. Here the CDR3 reads CASRLAGSRPQHF. DNA for the CDR3: TGTGCCAGTAGGCTGGCGGGCTCACGGCCCCAGCATTTT.

The chain employs TRBV7-9 and TRBJ2-3, with D uncertain. The CDR3 loop spans 13 amino acids. V gave up 4 bases and J gave up 4 bases, with 9 bases separating them. Germline values: CDR1 SEHNR, CDR2 FQNEAQ (reference sequence). The CDR3 sequence: CASSSPVADTQYF. The CDR3 nucleotides read TGTGCCAGCAGCTCCCCGGTCGCAGATACGCAGTATTTT.

The genes are TRBV5-1 and TRBJ2-1; no firm D call. CDR3 length: 13 residues. Germline lookup yields CDR1 SGHRS and CDR2 YFSETQ. The V and J ends lost 4 bases and 5 bases respectively, with 10 bases between them. The CDR3 protein is CASSRDTHNEQFF. The CDR3 coding sequence is TGCGCCAGCAGCCGCGACACGCACAATGAGCAGTTCTTC.

The chain recombines TRBV30 with TRBJ2-5; 11 nucleotides line up with TRBD2. There are 13 residues in the CDR3. V shed 3 bases, J shed 4 bases, and the junction held 1 base outside the gene matches. CDR1 is GTSNPN and CDR2 is SVGIG in the germline V gene (reference sequence). The CDR3 nucleotides are TGTGCCTGGAGCGGACTAGCGGGAGAGACCCAGTACTTC. It is translated as CAWSGLAGETQYF.

This clone appeared once. The genes are TRBV4-1 and TRBJ1-4; maybe TRBD1 (5 bases). Germline-derived CDR1 and CDR2 are MGHRA and YSYEKL. Trimming stripped 0 bases from V and 0 bases from J, with 8 bases between. The CDR3 runs 16 residues. In nucleotides, the CDR3 is TGCGCCAGCAGCCAAGAACCGACAGCAACTAATGAAAAACTGTTTTTT. As protein: CASSQEPTATNEKLFF.